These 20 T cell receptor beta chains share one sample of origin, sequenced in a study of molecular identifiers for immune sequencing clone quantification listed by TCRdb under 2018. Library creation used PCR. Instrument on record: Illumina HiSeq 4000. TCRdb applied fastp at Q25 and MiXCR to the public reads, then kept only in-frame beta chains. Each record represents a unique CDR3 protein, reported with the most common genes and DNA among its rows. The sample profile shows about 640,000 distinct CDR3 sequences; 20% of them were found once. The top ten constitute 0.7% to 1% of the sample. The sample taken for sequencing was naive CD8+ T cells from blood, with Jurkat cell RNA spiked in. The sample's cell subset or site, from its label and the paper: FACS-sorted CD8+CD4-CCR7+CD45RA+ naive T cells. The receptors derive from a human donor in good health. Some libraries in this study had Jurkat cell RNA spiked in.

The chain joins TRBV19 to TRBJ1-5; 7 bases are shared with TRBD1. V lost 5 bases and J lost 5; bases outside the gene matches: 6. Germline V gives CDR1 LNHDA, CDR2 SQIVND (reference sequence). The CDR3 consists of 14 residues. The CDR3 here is CASSPGTDYQPQHF. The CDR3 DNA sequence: TGTGCCAGTAGTCCAGGGACAGACTATCAGCCCCAGCATTTT.

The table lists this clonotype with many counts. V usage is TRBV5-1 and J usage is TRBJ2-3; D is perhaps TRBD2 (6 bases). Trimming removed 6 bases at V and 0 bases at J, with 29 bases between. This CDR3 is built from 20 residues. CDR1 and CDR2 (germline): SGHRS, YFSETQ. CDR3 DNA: TGCGCCAGCACCGACCCCGGGGACTCCATGCGGAAGCCTAGCACAGATACGCAGTATTTT. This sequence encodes CASTDPGDSMRKPSTDTQYF.

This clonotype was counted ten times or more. The CDR3 region is CSVGWEQGGAEAFF. The CDR3, as DNA: TGCAGCGTCGGTTGGGAGCAGGGTGGGGCTGAAGCTTTCTTT. V and J are TRBV29-1 and TRBJ1-1; D possibly corresponds to TRBD1 (5 bases). CDR3 length: 14 amino acids. Germline V gives CDR1 SQVTM, CDR2 ANQGSEA. The ends were cut back, 6 bases at V and 6 bases at J, with 20 bases in the middle.

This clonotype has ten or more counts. The CDR3 here is CASSSLRDEPNEKLFF. The CDR3 DNA sequence: TGTGCCAGTAGTAGTCTCCGGGACGAGCCAAATGAAAAACTGTTTTTT. This chain connects TRBV19 to TRBJ1-4; weak D call: TRBD1 (5 bases). The germline V and J ends were trimmed by 4 bases and 5 bases, with 17 bases remaining between them. The CDR3 extends over 16 amino acids. The germline CDR1 and CDR2 sequences are LNHDA and SQIVND (reference sequence).

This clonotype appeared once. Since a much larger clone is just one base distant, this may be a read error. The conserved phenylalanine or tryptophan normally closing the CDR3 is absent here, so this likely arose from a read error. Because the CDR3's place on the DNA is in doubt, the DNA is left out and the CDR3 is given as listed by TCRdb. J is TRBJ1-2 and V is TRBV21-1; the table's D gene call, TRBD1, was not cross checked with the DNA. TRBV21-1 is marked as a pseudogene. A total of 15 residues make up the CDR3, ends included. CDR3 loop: CASSKRGRGNYGYTS.

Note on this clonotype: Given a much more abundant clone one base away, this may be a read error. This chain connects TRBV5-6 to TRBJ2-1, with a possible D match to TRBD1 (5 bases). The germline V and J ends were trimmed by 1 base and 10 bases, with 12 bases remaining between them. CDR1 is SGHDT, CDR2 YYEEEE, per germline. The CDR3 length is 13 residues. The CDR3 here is CASSLRQPREQFF. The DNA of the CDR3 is TGTGCCAGCAGCTTGAGACAGCCAAGGGAGCAGTTCTTC.

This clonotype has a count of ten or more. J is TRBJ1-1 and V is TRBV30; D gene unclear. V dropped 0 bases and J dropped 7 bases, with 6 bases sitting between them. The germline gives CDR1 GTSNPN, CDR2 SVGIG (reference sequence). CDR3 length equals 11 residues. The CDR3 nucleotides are TGTGCCTGGAGTGTGGGAAGTGAAGCTTTCTTT. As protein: CAWSVGSEAFF.

CDR3 DNA sequence: TGTGCCAGCAGCCCCCCAGCGGCCCCGAGCACCGGGGAGCTGTTTTTT. As protein: CASSPPAAPSTGELFF. The chain is built from TRBV9 and TRBJ2-2; tentatively, D is TRBD2 (5 bases). The V and J ends lost 4 bases and 4 bases respectively, with 17 bases between them. Looked up from germline, CDR1 is SGDLS and CDR2 is YYNGEE. This CDR3 contains 16 residues.

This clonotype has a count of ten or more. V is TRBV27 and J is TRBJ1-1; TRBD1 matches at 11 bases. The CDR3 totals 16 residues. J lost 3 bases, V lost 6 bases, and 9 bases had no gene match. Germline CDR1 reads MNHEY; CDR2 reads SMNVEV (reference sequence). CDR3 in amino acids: CASSERTGGLDTEAFF. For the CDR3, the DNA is TGTGCCAGCAGCGAGAGGACAGGGGGCTTGGACACTGAAGCTTTCTTT.

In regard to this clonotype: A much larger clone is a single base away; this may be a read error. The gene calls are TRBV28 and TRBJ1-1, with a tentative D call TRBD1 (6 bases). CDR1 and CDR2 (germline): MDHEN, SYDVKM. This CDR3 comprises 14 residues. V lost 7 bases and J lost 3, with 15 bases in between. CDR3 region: CASNQDSMDTEAFF. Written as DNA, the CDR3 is TGTGCCAGCAATCAGGACAGCATGGACACTGAAGCTTTCTTT.

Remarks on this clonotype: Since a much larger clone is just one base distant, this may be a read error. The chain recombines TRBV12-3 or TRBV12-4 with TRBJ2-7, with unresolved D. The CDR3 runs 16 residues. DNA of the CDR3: TGTCCCAGCAGCCCTCAACCCGGGCGATACTCCTACGAGCAGTACTTC. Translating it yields CPSSPQPGRYSYEQYF.

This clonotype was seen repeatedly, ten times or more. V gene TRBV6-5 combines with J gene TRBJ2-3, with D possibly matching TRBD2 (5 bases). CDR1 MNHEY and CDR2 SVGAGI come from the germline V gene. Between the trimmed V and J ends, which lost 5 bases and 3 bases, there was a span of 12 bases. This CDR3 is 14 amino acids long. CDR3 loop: CASSERKVTDTQYF. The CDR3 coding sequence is TGTGCCAGCAGTGAGCGGAAGGTGACAGATACGCAGTATTTT.

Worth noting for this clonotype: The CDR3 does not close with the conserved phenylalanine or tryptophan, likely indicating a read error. As DNA, the CDR3 is TGTGCCAGCAGTTTCGGAACGGGAGGGCCCCAGTTCTCC. It codes for CASSFGTGGPQFS. This chain connects TRBV27 to TRBJ2-1; 8 bases agree with TRBD2. The germline CDR1 and CDR2 sequences are MNHEY and SMNVEV (reference sequence). This CDR3 region has 13 residues. V lost 3 bases to trimming and J lost 13 bases; unmatched junction nucleotides: 8.

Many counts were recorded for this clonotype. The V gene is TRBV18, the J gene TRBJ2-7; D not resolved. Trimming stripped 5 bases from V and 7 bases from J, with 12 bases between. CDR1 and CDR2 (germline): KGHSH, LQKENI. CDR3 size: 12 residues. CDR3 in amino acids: CASSALEWEQYF. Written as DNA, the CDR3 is TGTGCCAGCTCAGCTCTAGAGTGGGAGCAGTACTTC.

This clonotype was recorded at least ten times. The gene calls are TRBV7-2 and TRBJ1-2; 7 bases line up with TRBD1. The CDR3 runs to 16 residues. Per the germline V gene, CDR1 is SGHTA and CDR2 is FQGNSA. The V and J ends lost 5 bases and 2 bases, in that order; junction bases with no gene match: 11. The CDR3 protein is CASSRFLGQRNYGYTF. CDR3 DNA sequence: TGTGCCAGCAGCCGCTTTCTGGGACAGAGAAACTATGGCTACACCTTC.

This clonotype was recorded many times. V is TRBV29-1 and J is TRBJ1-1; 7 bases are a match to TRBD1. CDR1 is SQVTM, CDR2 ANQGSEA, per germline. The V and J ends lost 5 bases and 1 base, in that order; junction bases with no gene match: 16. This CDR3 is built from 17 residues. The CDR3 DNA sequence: TGCAGCGTTAAGGAGAGGACAGGAAGCTTTCCGAACACTGAAGCTTTCTTT. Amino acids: CSVKERTGSFPNTEAFF.

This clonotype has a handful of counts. CDR3 amino acids: CASTDGEGAYEQYF. The CDR3 bases are TGTGCCAGCACGGACGGGGAAGGGGCCTACGAGCAGTACTTC. The chain carries TRBV5-4 and TRBJ2-7; D is perhaps TRBD1 or TRBD2 (5 bases each). The germline V gene encodes CDR1 SGHNT and CDR2 YYREEE (reference sequence). V was cut by 6 bases and J by 2 bases, with 15 bases left in between. This CDR3 comprises 14 residues.

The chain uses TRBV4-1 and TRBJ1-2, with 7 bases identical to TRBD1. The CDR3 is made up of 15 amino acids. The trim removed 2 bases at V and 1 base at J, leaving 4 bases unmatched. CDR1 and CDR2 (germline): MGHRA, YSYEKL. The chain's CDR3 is CASSQKGTDNYGYTF. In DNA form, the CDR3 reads TGCGCCAGCAGCCAAAAAGGGACAGATAACTATGGCTACACCTTC.

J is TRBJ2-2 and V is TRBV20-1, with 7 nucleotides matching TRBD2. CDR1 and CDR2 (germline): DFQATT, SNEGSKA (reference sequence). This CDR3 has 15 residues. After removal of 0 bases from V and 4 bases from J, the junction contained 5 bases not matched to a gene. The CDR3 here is CSARDLSGVTGELFF. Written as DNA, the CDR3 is TGCAGTGCTAGAGATCTGAGCGGGGTCACCGGGGAGCTGTTTTTT.

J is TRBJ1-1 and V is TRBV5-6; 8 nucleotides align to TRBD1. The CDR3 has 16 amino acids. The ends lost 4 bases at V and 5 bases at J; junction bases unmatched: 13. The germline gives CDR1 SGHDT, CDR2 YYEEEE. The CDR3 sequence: CASSTREQGGGTEAFF. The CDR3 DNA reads TGTGCCAGCAGCACCCGAGAACAGGGGGGGGGGACTGAAGCTTTCTTT.